This entry is about one TCR beta chain. This sample is part of a study of shared clonotypes between healthy human individuals. Study-wide context: Sampling drew on donors who were two women and a few men aged 18 to 49. Researchers assigned three CD4 naive, three CD4 memory, two CD8 naive and one CD8 memory plate to each donor.

Between the trimmed V and J ends, which lost 5 bases and 2 bases, there was a span of 13 bases. Germline values: CDR1 MDHEN, CDR2 SYDVKM. The CDR3 loop spans 14 amino acids. The protocol was immunoSEQ multiplex PCR, while the TCRdb copy is restricted to in-frame clones and leaves out a portion. The sample holds roughly 1,000,000 clones, about 80% seen once. Negatively enriched CD4+ T cells were divided by CD45RA into naive and memory. The clonotype was recovered from a man between 18 and 29 years old in good health. Some clones in this sample may be carry-over from other donors' samples. Sample: memory CD4+ T cells from PBMCs. Subset given: CD45RA-negative fraction. This chain connects TRBV28 to TRBJ2-7; TRBD1 might be the D (5 bases). This CDR3 reads CASSPPAGTYEQYF. The DNA of the CDR3 is TGTGCCAGCAGTCCCCCGGCAGGGACCTACGAGCAGTACTTC.